This entry lists 19 T cell receptor beta chains sequenced from one sample in a study of OX40 agonist ivuxolimab in advanced cancers. Clones were read by immunoSEQ multiplex PCR, and TCRdb kept only the in-frame ones, dropping some. The sample lists 35,000 to 45,000 clones, approximately 92% occurring once. Source: CD4+ or CD8+ T cells sorted from blood, taken in a trial of the OX40 agonist ivuxolimab. These receptors all stem from an adult with an advanced solid tumor such as melanoma, head and neck, liver or kidney cancer.

This clone was seen more than once but under ten times. The chain has TRBV19 and TRBJ2-2; D gene unclear. The CDR3 is made up of 12 amino acids. Looked up from germline, CDR1 is LNHDA and CDR2 is SQIVND (reference sequence). V gave up 5 bases and J gave up 6 bases, with 7 bases separating them. The CDR3 loop is CASSAFAGELFF. CDR3 bases: TGTGCCAGTAGTGCGTTTGCCGGGGAGCTGTTTTTT.

The rearrangement uses TRBV5-4 and TRBJ2-5, with a tentative D call TRBD2 (6 bases). Trimming stripped 0 bases from V and 5 bases from J, with 17 bases between. There are 16 residues in the CDR3. The germline CDR1 and CDR2 sequences are SGHNT and YYREEE (reference sequence). The CDR3 nucleotides are TGTGCCAGCAGCTTGGGGACTGGCGGGAATATGGAGACCCAGTACTTC. Protein sequence: CASSLGTGGNMETQYF.

The genes are TRBV5-6 and TRBJ1-2; TRBD1 might be the D (6 bases). With 4 bases removed from V and 0 bases from J, the gap between germline ends came to 10 bases. Germline V gives CDR1 SGHDT, CDR2 YYEEEE. CDR3 size: 14 residues. The CDR3 reads CASSEDRANYGYTF. CDR3 DNA sequence: TGTGCCAGCAGCGAGGACAGAGCTAACTATGGCTACACCTTC.

The CDR3 loop reads CASSSWTEANSPLHF. CDR3 in DNA: TGCGCCAGCAGCAGTTGGACAGAGGCTAATTCACCCCTCCACTTT. The rearrangement links TRBV4-1 to TRBJ1-6; tentatively, D is TRBD1 (6 bases). This CDR3 region has 15 residues. Looked up from germline, CDR1 is MGHRA and CDR2 is YSYEKL. V lost 5 bases and J lost 6, with 14 bases in between.

The gene calls are TRBV6-1 and TRBJ2-2; TRBD1 is a possible D gene (6 bases). The V gene lost 4 bases and the J gene lost 6 bases, with 15 bases spanning the gap. The V gene's germline CDR1 is MNHNS and CDR2 SASEGT. The CDR3 contains 15 residues. The CDR3 loop reads CASSVRQGSPGELFF. DNA of the CDR3: TGTGCCAGCAGTGTTAGGCAGGGGTCCCCCGGGGAGCTGTTTTTT.

The V call is TRBV28, the J call TRBJ1-5; possibly TRBD1 for D (6 bases). This CDR3 region has 13 residues. Germline CDR1 reads MDHEN; CDR2 reads SYDVKM. Trimming left V 6 bases short and J 3 bases short, with 9 bases between. In nucleotides, the CDR3 is TGTGCCAGCAGCGAGGGGGACAATCAGCCCCAGCATTTT. As protein: CASSEGDNQPQHF.

The chain links TRBV5-5 to TRBJ1-1, with TRBD1 as a possible D gene (6 bases). V lost 0 bases and J 3 bases, leaving 12 bases between the germline ends. The CDR3 is 15 amino acids. Germline assignment: CDR1 SGHKS and CDR2 YYEKEE (reference sequence). Here the CDR3 reads CASSLALGGDTEAFF. The DNA for the CDR3 is TGTGCCAGCAGCTTGGCTTTAGGGGGGGACACTGAAGCTTTCTTT.

The chain combines TRBV27 with TRBJ2-1; TRBD1 is a possible D gene (5 bases). Per the germline V gene, CDR1 is MNHEY and CDR2 is SMNVEV (reference sequence). V lost 5 bases, J lost 7 bases, and 15 bases lay in between. The CDR3 covers 14 residues. CDR3 coding DNA: TGTGCCAGCAGTCCAGACAGCCCCTTGAATGAGCAGTTCTTC. This translates into CASSPDSPLNEQFF.

The chain combines TRBV6-6 with TRBJ2-7; tentative D call: TRBD1 (6 bases). Germline lookup yields CDR1 MNHNY and CDR2 SVGAGI (reference sequence). This CDR3 comprises 12 residues. The V end lost 6 bases, the J end lost 6 bases, and 12 bases lay between the germline ends. The CDR3 loop reads CASRWDMTEQYF. The CDR3 coding sequence is TGTGCCAGCAGGTGGGACATGACCGAGCAGTACTTC.

The chain joins TRBV4-2 to TRBJ2-3; D is possibly TRBD1 or TRBD2 (5 bases each). Trimming took off 4 bases at V and 2 bases at J, with 10 bases between the two ends. The V gene's germline CDR1 is LGHNA and CDR2 YNFKEQ. The CDR3 loop spans 14 amino acids. The CDR3 DNA follows: TGTGCCAGCAGCCTGGGACCGACCACAGATACGCAGTATTTT. Translated, it gives CASSLGPTTDTQYF.

This chain links TRBV7-9 with TRBJ2-7; TRBD1 matches 7 bases. Germline V gene sequence: CDR1 SEHNR, CDR2 FQNEAQ (reference sequence). Unmatched junction bases numbered 5, after V lost 5 bases and J lost 4 bases. This CDR3 has 13 amino acids. The CDR3 loop is CASSPRQGYEQYF. The CDR3 region has the DNA TGTGCCAGCAGCCCACGACAGGGATACGAGCAGTACTTC.

The gene calls are TRBV7-2 and TRBJ2-7, with TRBD1 matching 7 bases. The CDR3 has 14 amino acids. The ends lost 2 bases at V and 2 bases at J; junction bases unmatched: 3. The germline CDR1 and CDR2 sequences are SGHTA and FQGNSA. CDR3 nucleotide sequence: TGTGCCAGCAGCTTAACAGGGGCGGCCTACGAGCAGTACTTC. It yields the protein CASSLTGAAYEQYF.

The chain uses TRBV6-6 and TRBJ1-2; TRBD1 agrees at 8 bases. The CDR3 is made up of 16 amino acids. Trimming removed 4 bases from V and 5 bases from J; junction bases left unmatched: 12. The germline CDR1 and CDR2 sequences are MNHNY and SVGAGI (reference sequence). The CDR3: CASSSQGAQHWYGYTF. Written as DNA, the CDR3 is TGTGCCAGCAGTTCTCAGGGGGCCCAACACTGGTATGGCTACACCTTC.

The chain has TRBV4-3 and TRBJ2-2, with D perhaps TRBD2 (6 bases). Germline CDR1 and CDR2: LGHNA and YSLEER. Deletions cut 1 base from V and 4 bases from J, with 7 bases between. The CDR3 spans 14 residues. The CDR3 DNA reads as TGCGCCAGCAGCCAAGGCGGGGTCACCGGGGAGCTGTTTTTT. This encodes CASSQGGVTGELFF.

V is TRBV7-9 and J is TRBJ2-1, with D maybe TRBD1 (6 bases). V was shortened by 5 bases and J by 4 bases, with 15 bases between the two germline ends. CDR3 length equals 15 residues. CDR1 is SEHNR and CDR2 is FQNEAQ in the germline V gene (reference sequence). The DNA for the CDR3 is TGTGCCAGCAGCCCCGGGACAATTAAGTACAATGAGCAGTTCTTC. It yields the protein CASSPGTIKYNEQFF.

The chain links TRBV7-8 to TRBJ2-3; 10 bases match TRBD2. The CDR3 is 15 amino acids. V lost 2 bases to trimming and J lost 4 bases; unmatched junction nucleotides: 3. Per the germline V gene, CDR1 is SGHVS and CDR2 is FQNEAQ. CDR3 amino acids: CASSLRLAGADTQYF. CDR3 nucleotides: TGTGCCAGCAGCTTACGGCTAGCGGGGGCAGATACGCAGTATTTT.

This chain links TRBV21-1 with TRBJ2-7. TRBV21-1 is a listed pseudogene. This CDR3 is 15 amino acids long. The CDR3 sequence is CASSNGPGSYHEQYF. The CDR3 bases are TGTGCCAGCAGCAACGGGCCAGGGAGTTACCACGAGCAGTACTTC.

The chain uses TRBV30 and TRBJ2-1; D gene unclear. The CDR3 contains 11 residues. Trimming removed 0 bases at V and 12 bases at J, with 9 bases between. Germline V lookup: CDR1 GTSNPN, CDR2 SVGIG (reference sequence). The CDR3 reads CAWSVVGPQFF. The CDR3 region has the DNA TGTGCCTGGAGTGTTGTTGGGCCGCAGTTCTTC.

The V call is TRBV5-5, the J call TRBJ1-5; TRBD1 agrees at 9 bases. The CDR3 is made up of 15 amino acids. With 1 base clipped from V and 5 bases from J, the junction kept 4 bases outside the gene matches. Germline CDR1 is SGHKS and CDR2 is YYEKEE (reference sequence). The CDR3 here is CASSLLGQGDQPQHF. The CDR3 DNA reads as TGTGCCAGCAGCTTGTTGGGACAGGGCGATCAGCCCCAGCATTTT.